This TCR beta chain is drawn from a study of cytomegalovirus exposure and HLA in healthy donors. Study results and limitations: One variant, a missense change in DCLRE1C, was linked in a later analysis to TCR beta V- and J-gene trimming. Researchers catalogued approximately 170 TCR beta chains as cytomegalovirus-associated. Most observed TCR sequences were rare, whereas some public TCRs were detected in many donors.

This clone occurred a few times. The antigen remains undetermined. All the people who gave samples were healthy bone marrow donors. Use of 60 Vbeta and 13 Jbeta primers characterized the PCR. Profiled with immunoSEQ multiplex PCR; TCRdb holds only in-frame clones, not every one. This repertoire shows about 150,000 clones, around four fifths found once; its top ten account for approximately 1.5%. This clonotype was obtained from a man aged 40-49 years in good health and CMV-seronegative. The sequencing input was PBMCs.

The CDR3 sequence is CASGGAGYEQYF. CDR3 sequence (DNA): TGTGCCAGCGGGGGCGCAGGGTACGAGCAGTACTTC. The chain joins TRBV6-1 to TRBJ2-7; D is perhaps TRBD1 (6 bases). V lost 8 bases, J lost 4 bases, and 12 bases lay in between. The germline V gene has CDR1 MNHNS and CDR2 SASEGT. The CDR3 spans 12 residues.